This is a list of T cell receptor beta chains from one sample in a study of T-cell reconstitution after alpha-beta-depleted transplantation in children. TCRdb used MiXCR to reprocess the PCR reads, holding one entry per CDR3 protein. The sample holds 250,000 to 300,000 distinct CDR3 sequences; roughly 8.2% are singletons and the top ten take around 10%. This specimen consisted of peripheral blood, obtained 360 days after TCRalphabeta/CD19-depleted stem cell transplant. These receptors came from a female patient between 2 and 15 years old who had a stem cell transplant for Fanconi anemia, so the T cells may come from the graft donor. Both conserved end residues are part of each CDR3. A D gene is named only where the DNA matches it firmly. The size entry is marked missing in some rows and otherwise reads once, few, many or a size class.

many,TRBJ1-1,-,TRBV7-9,CASSLAFEGEAFF,TGTGCCAGCAGCTTAGCGTTCGAGGGGGAAGCTTTCTTT
few,TRBJ2-5,-,TRBV13,CASSLGRGKQETQYF,TGTGCCAGCAGCTTAGGCCGGGGGAAACAAGAGACCCAGTACTTC
few,TRBJ1-6,-,TRBV28,CASSSENSPLHF,TGTGCCAGCAGTTCCGAGAATTCACCCCTCCACTTT
many,TRBJ2-3,-,TRBV28,CASSLFGWQTTDTQYF,TGTGCCAGCAGTTTATTTGGTTGGCAGACCACAGATACGCAGTATTTT
many,TRBJ2-1,-,TRBV3-1,CASSQDAGASEEQFF,TGTGCCAGCAGCCAAGATGCGGGGGCGAGTGAAGAGCAGTTCTTC
many,TRBJ2-1,-,TRBV11-2,CASSLGGYLFQFF,TGTGCCAGCAGCTTAGGAGGGTATCTGTTCCAGTTCTTC
few,TRBJ2-5,-,TRBV5-6,CASSLIADGRPQYF,TGTGCCAGCAGCTTGATAGCGGACGGGCGGCCCCAGTACTTC
many,TRBJ2-3,-,TRBV27,CASSLLGRESTDTQYF,TGTGCCAGCAGTTTATTGGGCAGAGAGAGCACAGATACGCAGTATTTT
many,TRBJ2-5,-,TRBV20-1,CSASRPRGMPSAETQYF,TGCAGTGCTAGCCGGCCTCGGGGGATGCCCTCAGCAGAGACCCAGTACTTC
-,TRBJ2-1,TRBD2,TRBV4-2,CASSQLARTSGGLYNEQFF,TGTGCCAGCAGCCAGCTAGCTAGGACTAGCGGGGGGCTTTACAATGAGCAGTTCTTC
few,TRBJ1-2,TRBD1,TRBV3-1,CASSYGQGPGYTF,TGTGCCAGCAGTTATGGACAGGGCCCGGGCTACACCTTC
-,TRBJ1-2,-,TRBV24-1,CATSDVATRHGYTF,TGTGCCACCAGTGATGTCGCCACGAGGCATGGCTACACCTTC
many,TRBJ1-6,-,TRBV4-2,CASSQAGPYSPLHF,TGTGCCAGCAGCCAGGCGGGACCATACTCACCCCTCCACTTT
many,TRBJ2-4,-,TRBV12-3/TRBV12-4,CASSLLDIQYF,TGTGCCAGCAGTTTATTAGACATTCAGTACTTC
few,TRBJ1-2,-,TRBV3-1,CASSQDKFYGYTF,TGTGCCAGCAGTCAGGACAAATTCTATGGCTACACCTTC
many,TRBJ2-7,TRBD1,TRBV10-3,CAISDPGQGANYEQYF,TGTGCCATCAGTGACCCAGGACAGGGGGCAAACTACGAGCAGTACTTC
many,TRBJ2-3,TRBD2,TRBV28,CASSSPYQSAGGFTDTQYF,TGTGCCAGCAGTTCCCCCTATCAGTCCGCGGGGGGATTCACAGATACGCAGTATTTT
many,TRBJ2-3,TRBD2,TRBV29-1,CSSYSGGATVTDTQYF,TGCAGCTCCTATAGCGGGGGCGCTACAGTGACAGATACGCAGTATTTT
-,TRBJ1-5,-,TRBV29-1,CSVHLGGDQPQHF,TGCAGCGTGCACCTCGGGGGGGATCAGCCCCAGCATTTT
many,TRBJ2-7,TRBD2,TRBV29-1,CSVVGTSGTSYEQYF,TGCAGCGTTGTCGGGACTAGCGGGACTTCCTACGAGCAGTACTTC
many,TRBJ2-7,-,TRBV20-1,CSAAQNEQYF,TGCAGTGCCGCCCAGAACGAGCAGTACTTC
few,TRBJ2-5,-,TRBV3-1,CASSQFAAKWGTETQYF,TGTGCCAGCAGCCAATTTGCAGCGAAGTGGGGTACGGAGACCCAGTACTTC
-,TRBJ1-3,-,TRBV27,CASRAASGNTIYF,TGTGCCAGCAGGGCGGCCTCTGGAAACACCATATATTTT
-,TRBJ2-2,TRBD2,TRBV24-1,CATSVAGGRSGELFF,TGTGCCACCAGTGTCGCGGGGGGGAGGAGCGGGGAGCTGTTTTTT
-,TRBJ1-1,-,TRBV12-3/TRBV12-4,CASSLGQGMRAFF,TGTGCCAGCAGTTTAGGGCAGGGGATGAGAGCTTTCTTT
few,TRBJ1-2,-,TRBV20-1,CSAPQPGLRGYTF,TGCAGTGCCCCACAGCCGGGACTCAGAGGCTACACCTTC
many,TRBJ2-3,-,TRBV11-2,CASSLVRWGVTDTQYF,TGTGCCAGCAGCTTAGTCAGATGGGGGGTCACAGATACGCAGTATTTT
many,TRBJ1-1,-,TRBV12-3/TRBV12-4,CASRPSGKNTEAFF,TGTGCCAGCAGGCCTTCAGGGAAAAACACTGAAGCTTTCTTT
many,TRBJ2-3,TRBD2,TRBV6-5,CASSYSNRGGGLLTDTQYF,TGTGCCAGCAGTTACTCGAATCGTGGCGGGGGGTTGTTGACAGATACGCAGTATTTT
-,TRBJ2-7,-,TRBV15,CATSRSLGTITYEQYF,TGTGCCACCAGCCGCTCCTTGGGGACCATAACCTACGAGCAGTACTTC
many,TRBJ2-1,TRBD2,TRBV5-1,CASSQGLAGPEQFF,TGCGCCAGCAGCCAGGGACTAGCGGGACCGGAACAGTTCTTC
-,TRBJ1-1,-,TRBV20-1,CSASPDTRDTEAFF,TGCAGTGCTAGCCCTGACACTAGAGACACTGAAGCTTTCTTT
many,TRBJ2-6,-,TRBV18,CASSQPSGANVLTF,TGTGCCAGCTCACAACCATCTGGGGCCAACGTCCTGACTTTC
few,TRBJ1-2,-,TRBV7-6,CASSPSGWKGLLGGYTF,TGTGCCAGCAGCCCATCGGGTTGGAAGGGGCTTTTGGGTGGCTACACCTTC
-,TRBJ1-1,-,TRBV20-1,CSANSITGMNTEAFF,TGCAGTGCTAACTCCATAACAGGGATGAACACTGAAGCTTTCTTT
many,TRBJ1-1,-,TRBV6-1,CASSEGPYGEGTEAFF,TGTGCCAGCAGTGAAGGCCCTTATGGAGAGGGCACTGAAGCTTTCTTT
few,TRBJ1-1,TRBD1,TRBV7-2,CASSWTGTGINTEAFF,TGTGCCAGCAGCTGGACCGGGACAGGGATTAACACTGAAGCTTTCTTT
many,TRBJ2-6,-,TRBV6-1,CASSDYPGRSSGANVLTF,TGTGCCAGCAGTGATTATCCGGGCCGAAGCTCTGGGGCCAACGTCCTGACTTTC
few,TRBJ1-1,-,TRBV6-1,CASSPVKGVTNTEAFF,TGTGCCAGCAGTCCCGTAAAAGGGGTCACGAACACTGAAGCTTTCTTT
-,TRBJ1-2,-,TRBV7-9,CASSLGEFGYTF,TGTGCCAGCAGCTTGGGGGAATTTGGCTACACCTTC
many,TRBJ1-5,-,TRBV15,CATTGGSNQPQHF,TGTGCCACCACCGGGGGAAGCAATCAGCCCCAGCATTTT
many,TRBJ2-5,-,TRBV28,CASKEGGSETQYF,TGTGCCAGCAAGGAGGGGGGGTCAGAGACCCAGTACTTC
-,TRBJ2-3,-,TRBV20-1,CSALKPQYF,TGCAGTGCGCTAAAGCCGCAGTATTTT
-,TRBJ1-1,-,TRBV6-1,CASSEKANTEAFF,TGTGCCAGCAGTGAAAAGGCTAACACTGAAGCTTTCTTT
-,TRBJ1-6,-,TRBV6-5,CASSYSASGANNSPLHF,TGTGCCAGCAGTTACTCGGCAAGTGGGGCAAATAATTCACCCCTCCACTTT
many,TRBJ2-3,-,TRBV4-2,CASSQDRRDAQYF,TGTGCCAGCAGCCAAGATCGGAGGGACGCGCAGTATTTT
many,TRBJ2-1,-,TRBV7-8,CASKGTYNEQFF,TGTGCCAGCAAAGGGACCTACAATGAGCAGTTCTTC
many,TRBJ1-6,TRBD1,TRBV20-1,CSAHWTGGDSPLHF,TGCAGTGCGCACTGGACAGGGGGGGATTCACCCCTCCACTTT
few,TRBJ2-6,TRBD1,TRBV6-1,CASRRTGPSGANVLTF,TGTGCCAGCAGGCGGACAGGCCCCTCTGGGGCCAACGTCCTGACTTTC
many,TRBJ2-2,-,TRBV7-8,CASSRRPAATTGELFF,TGTGCCAGCAGCCGAAGACCAGCGGCGACCACCGGGGAGCTGTTTTTT
many,TRBJ1-1,TRBD1,TRBV5-1,CASSFPGQETPSFF,TGCGCCAGCAGCTTCCCGGGACAGGAAACCCCGTCTTTCTTT
many,TRBJ2-7,-,TRBV12-3/TRBV12-4,CASSLQYEQYF,TGTGCCAGCAGTTTGCAGTACGAGCAGTACTTC
many,TRBJ2-3,-,TRBV27,CASSPPGTWAATQYF,TGTGCCAGCAGTCCCCCCGGGACTTGGGCTGCTACGCAGTATTTT